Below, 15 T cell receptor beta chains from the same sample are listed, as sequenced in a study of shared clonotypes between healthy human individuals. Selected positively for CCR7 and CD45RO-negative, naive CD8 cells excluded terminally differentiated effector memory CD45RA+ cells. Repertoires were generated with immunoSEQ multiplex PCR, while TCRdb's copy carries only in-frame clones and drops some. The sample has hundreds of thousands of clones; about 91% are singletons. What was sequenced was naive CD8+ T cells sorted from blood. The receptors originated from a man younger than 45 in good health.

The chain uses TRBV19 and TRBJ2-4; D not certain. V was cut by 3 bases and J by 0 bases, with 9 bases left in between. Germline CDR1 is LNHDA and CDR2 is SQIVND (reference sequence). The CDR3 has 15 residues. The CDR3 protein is CASSILALAKNIQYF. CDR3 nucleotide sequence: TGTGCCAGTAGTATTCTGGCGTTAGCCAAAAACATTCAGTACTTC.

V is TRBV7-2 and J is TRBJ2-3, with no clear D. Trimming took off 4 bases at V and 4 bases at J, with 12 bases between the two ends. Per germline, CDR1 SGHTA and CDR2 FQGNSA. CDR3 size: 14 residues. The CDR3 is CASSSTESPDTQYF. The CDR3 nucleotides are TGTGCCAGCAGCTCCACGGAGAGCCCAGATACGCAGTATTTT.

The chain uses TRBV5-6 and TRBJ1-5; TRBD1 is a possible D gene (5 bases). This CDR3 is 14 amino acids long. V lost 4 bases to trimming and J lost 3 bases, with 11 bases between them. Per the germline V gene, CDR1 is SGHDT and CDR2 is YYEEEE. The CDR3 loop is CASSPRQTNQPQHF. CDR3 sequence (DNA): TGTGCCAGCAGCCCCCGACAGACCAATCAGCCCCAGCATTTT. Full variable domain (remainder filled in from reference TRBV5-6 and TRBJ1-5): DAGVTQSPTHLIKTRGQQVTLRCSPKSGHDTVSWYQQALGQGPQFIFQYYEEEERQRGNFPDRFSGHQFPNYSSELNVNALLLGDSALYLCASSPRQTNQPQHFGDGTRLSIL.

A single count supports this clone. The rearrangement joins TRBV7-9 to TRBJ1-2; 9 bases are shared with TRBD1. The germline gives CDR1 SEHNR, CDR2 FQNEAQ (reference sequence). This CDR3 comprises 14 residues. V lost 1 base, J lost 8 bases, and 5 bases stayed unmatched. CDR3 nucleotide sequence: TGTGCCAGCAGCTTAGAGGGGACAGGGAGAGGCTACACCTTC. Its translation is CASSLEGTGRGYTF.

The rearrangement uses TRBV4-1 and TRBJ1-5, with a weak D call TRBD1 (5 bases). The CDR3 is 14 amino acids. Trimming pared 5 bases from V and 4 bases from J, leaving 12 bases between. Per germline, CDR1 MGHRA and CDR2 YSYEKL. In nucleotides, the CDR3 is TGCGCCAGCAGCGGGCCGGGGGATAATCAGCCCCAGCATTTT. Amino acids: CASSGPGDNQPQHF.

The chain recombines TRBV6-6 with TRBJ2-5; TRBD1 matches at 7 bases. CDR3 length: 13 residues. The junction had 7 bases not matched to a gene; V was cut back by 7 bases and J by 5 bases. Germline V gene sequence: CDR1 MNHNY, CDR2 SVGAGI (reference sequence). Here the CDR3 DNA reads TGTGCCAGCACCAGACAGGGCCAGGAGACCCAGTACTTC. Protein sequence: CASTRQGQETQYF.

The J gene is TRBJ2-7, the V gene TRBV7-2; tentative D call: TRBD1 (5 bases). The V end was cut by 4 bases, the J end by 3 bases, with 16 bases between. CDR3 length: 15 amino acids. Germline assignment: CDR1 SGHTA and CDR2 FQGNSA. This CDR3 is CASSSLTRGLYEQYF. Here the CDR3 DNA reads TGTGCCAGCAGCTCACTAACAAGGGGCCTCTACGAGCAGTACTTC. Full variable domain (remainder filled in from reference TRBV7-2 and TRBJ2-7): GAGVSQSPSNKVTEKGKDVELRCDPISGHTALYWYRQSLGQGLEFLIYFQGNSAPDKSGLPSDRFSAERTGGSVSTLTIQRTQQEDSAVYLCASSSLTRGLYEQYFGPGTRLTVT.

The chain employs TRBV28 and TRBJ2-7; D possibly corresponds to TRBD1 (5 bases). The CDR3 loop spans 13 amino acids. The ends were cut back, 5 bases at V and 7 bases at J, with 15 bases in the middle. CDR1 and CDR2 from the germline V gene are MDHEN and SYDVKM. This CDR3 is CASSVQGTVEQYF. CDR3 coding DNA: TGTGCCAGCAGTGTGCAGGGAACTGTTGAGCAGTACTTC.

In nucleotides, the CDR3 is TGTGCCAGCAGTGAAGAGGCTAGCGGGAGGTATGAGCAGTTCTTC. Its translation is CASSEEASGRYEQFF. The chain carries TRBV2 and TRBJ2-1; the match to TRBD2 covers 11 bases. CDR1 is SNHLY and CDR2 is FYNNEI in the germline V gene. CDR3 length: 15 residues. V was pared by 1 base and J by 8 bases, with 4 bases of the junction left unmatched.

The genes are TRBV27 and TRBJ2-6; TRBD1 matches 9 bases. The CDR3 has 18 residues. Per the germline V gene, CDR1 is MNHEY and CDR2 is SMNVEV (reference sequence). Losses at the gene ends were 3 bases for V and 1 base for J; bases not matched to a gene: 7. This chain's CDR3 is CASSFLDRGTSGANVLTF. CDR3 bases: TGTGCCAGCAGTTTTTTGGACAGGGGCACTTCTGGGGCCAACGTCCTGACTTTC. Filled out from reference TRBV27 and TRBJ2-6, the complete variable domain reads EAQVTQNPRYLITVTGKKLTVTCSQNMNHEYMSWYRQDPGLGLRQIYYSMNVEVTDKGDVPEGYKVSRKEKRNFPLILESPSPNQTSLYFCASSFLDRGTSGANVLTFGAGSRLTVL.

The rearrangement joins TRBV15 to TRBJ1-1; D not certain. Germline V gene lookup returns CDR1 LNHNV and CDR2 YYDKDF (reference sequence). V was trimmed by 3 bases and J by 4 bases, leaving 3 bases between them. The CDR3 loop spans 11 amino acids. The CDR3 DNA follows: TGTGCCACCAGCAGTCTCACTGAAGCTTTCTTT. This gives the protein CATSSLTEAFF.

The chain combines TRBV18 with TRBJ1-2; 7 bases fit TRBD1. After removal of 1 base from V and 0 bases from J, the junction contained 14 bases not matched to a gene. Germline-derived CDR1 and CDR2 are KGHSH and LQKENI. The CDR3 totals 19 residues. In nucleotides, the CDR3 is TGTGCCAGCTCACCACGGGGACAGATCATCTCGGAAGCTAACTATGGCTACACCTTC. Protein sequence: CASSPRGQIISEANYGYTF.

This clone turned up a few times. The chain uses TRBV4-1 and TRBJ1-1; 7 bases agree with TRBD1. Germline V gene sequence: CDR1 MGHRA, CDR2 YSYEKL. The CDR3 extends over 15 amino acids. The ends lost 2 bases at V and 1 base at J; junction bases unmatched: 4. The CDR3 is CASSQSQGGNTEAFF. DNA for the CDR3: TGCGCCAGCAGCCAATCCCAGGGGGGGAACACTGAAGCTTTCTTT.

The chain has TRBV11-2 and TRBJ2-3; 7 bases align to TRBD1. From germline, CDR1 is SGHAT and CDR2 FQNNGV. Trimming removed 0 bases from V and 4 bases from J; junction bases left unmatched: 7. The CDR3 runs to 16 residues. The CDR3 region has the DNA TGTGCCAGCAGCTTAGATACAGGGGTTTGCCCAGATACGCAGTATTTT. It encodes CASSLDTGVCPDTQYF.

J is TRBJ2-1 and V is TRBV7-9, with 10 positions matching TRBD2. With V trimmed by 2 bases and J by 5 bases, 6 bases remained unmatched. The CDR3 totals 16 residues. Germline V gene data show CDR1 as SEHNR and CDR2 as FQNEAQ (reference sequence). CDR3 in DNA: TGTGCCAGCAGCTTAACCCTAGCGGGGGAAGACAATGAGCAGTTCTTC. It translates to CASSLTLAGEDNEQFF.